This TCR beta chain is drawn from a study of monozygotic twins with inflammatory bowel disease. Notes on the study in general: Whether twins were concordant or discordant made no difference to repertoire similarity, possibly from limited power.

No DNA is given; TCRdb re-called the 5' RACE reads and lists each CDR3 protein once. Its clone listing holds 300,000 to 350,000 distinct CDR3 sequences. CDR1 SGDLS and CDR2 YYNGEE come from the germline V gene. The CDR3 totals 14 residues. Note on this clonotype: Its matching antigen is unknown.

Source material: blood. This sequence originates from a human donor with ulcerative colitis or Crohn's disease, or a healthy co-twin of an affected twin (not recorded which). This rearrangement joins TRBV9 to TRBJ1-1. The CDR3 loop is CASSVGARNTEAFF.